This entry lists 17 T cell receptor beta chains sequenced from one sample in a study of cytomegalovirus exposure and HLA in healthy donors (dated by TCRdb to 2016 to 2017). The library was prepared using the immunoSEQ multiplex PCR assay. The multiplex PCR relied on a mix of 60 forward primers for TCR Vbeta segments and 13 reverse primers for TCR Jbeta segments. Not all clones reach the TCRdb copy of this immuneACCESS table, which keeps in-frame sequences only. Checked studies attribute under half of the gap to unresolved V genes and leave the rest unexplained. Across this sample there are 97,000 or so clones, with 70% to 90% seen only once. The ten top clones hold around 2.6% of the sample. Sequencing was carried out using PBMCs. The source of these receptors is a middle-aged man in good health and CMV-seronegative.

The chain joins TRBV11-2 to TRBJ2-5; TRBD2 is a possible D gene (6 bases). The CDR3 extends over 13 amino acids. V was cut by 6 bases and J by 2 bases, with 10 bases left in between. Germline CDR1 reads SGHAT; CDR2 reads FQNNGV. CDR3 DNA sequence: TGTGCCAGCAGTGGAGGGATTCAAGAGACCCAGTACTTC. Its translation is CASSGGIQETQYF.

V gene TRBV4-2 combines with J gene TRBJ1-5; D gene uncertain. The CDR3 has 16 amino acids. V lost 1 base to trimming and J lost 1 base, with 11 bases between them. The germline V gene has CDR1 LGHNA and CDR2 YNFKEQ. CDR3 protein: CASSQVSGRSNQPQHF. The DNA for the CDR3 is TGTGCCAGCAGCCAAGTCAGCGGTAGAAGCAATCAGCCCCAGCATTTT.

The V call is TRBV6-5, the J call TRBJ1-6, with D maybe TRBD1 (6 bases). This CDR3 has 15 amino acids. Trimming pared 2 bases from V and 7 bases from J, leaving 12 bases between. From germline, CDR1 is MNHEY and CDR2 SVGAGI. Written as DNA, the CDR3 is TGTGCCAGCAGTTACAATCAGGGGTGGAATTCACCCCTCCACTTT. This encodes CASSYNQGWNSPLHF.

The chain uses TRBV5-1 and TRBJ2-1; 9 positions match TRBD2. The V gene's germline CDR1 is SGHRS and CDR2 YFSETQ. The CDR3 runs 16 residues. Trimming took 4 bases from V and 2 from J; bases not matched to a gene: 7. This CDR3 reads CASSLPGGGAYNEQFF. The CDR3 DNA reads TGCGCCAGCAGCCTCCCGGGCGGGGGGGCCTACAATGAGCAGTTCTTC. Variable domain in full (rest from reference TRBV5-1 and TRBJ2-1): KAGVTQTPRYLIKTRGQQVTLSCSPISGHRSVSWYQQTPGQGLQFLFEYFSETQRNKGNFPGRFSGRQFSNSRSEMNVSTLELGDSALYLCASSLPGGGAYNEQFFGPGTRLTVL.

CDR3 sequence: CASSTMTPGKETQYF. CDR3 in DNA: TGTGCCAGCAGCACCATGACTCCCGGGAAAGAGACCCAGTACTTC. The chain has TRBV9 and TRBJ2-5; D might be TRBD2 (5 bases). CDR1 is SGDLS, CDR2 YYNGEE, per germline. V gave up 4 bases and J gave up 3 bases, with 16 bases separating them. The CDR3 is 15 amino acids.

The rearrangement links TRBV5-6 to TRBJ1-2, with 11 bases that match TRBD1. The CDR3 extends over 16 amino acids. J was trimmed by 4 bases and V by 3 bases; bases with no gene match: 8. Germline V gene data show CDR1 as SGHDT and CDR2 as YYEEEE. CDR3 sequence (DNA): TGTGCCAGCAGCTCGTCCGGACAGGGGGCCCTCTATGGCTACACCTTC. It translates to CASSSSGQGALYGYTF.

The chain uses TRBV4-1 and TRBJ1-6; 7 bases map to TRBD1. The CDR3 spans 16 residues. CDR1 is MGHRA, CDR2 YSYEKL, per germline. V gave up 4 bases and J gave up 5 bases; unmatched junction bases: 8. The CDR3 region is CASSPTRTGDNSPLHF. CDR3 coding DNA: TGCGCCAGCAGCCCCACCCGGACAGGTGATAATTCACCCCTCCACTTT.

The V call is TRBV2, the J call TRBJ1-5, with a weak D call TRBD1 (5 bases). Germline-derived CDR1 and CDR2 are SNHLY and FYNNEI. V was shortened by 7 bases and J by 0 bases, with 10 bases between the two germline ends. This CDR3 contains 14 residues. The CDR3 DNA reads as TGTGCCAGCAAATGGGGCGATAGCAATCAGCCCCAGCATTTT. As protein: CASKWGDSNQPQHF.

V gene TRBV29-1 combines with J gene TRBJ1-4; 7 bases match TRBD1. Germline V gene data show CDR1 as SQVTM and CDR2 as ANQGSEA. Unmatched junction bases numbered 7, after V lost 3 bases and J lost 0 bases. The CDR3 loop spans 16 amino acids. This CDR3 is CSVEWTGRATNEKLFF. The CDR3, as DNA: TGCAGCGTTGAGTGGACAGGTAGGGCAACTAATGAAAAACTGTTTTTT. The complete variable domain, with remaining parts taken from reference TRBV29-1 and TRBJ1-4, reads SAVISQKPSRDICQRGTSLTIQCQVDSQVTMMFWYRQQPGQSLTLIATANQGSEATYESGFVIDKFPISRPNLTFSTLTVSNMSPEDSSIYLCSVEWTGRATNEKLFFGSGTQLSVL.

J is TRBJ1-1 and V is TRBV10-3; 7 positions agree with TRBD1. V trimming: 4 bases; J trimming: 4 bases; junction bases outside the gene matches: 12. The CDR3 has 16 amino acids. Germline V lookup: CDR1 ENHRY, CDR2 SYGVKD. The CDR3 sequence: CAISVLKMTGTTEAFF. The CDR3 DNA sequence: TGTGCCATCAGTGTCCTAAAAATGACAGGGACCACTGAAGCTTTCTTT.

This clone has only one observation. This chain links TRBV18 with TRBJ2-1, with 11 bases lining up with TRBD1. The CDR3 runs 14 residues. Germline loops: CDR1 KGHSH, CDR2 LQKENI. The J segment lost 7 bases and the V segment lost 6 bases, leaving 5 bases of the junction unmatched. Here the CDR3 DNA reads TGTGCCAGCTCCGGGACAGGGGGATATAATGAGCAGTTCTTC. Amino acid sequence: CASSGTGGYNEQFF.

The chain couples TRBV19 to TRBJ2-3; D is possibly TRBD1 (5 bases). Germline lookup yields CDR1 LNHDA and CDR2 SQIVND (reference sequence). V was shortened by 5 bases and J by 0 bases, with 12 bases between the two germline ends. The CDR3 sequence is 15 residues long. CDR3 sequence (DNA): TGTGCCAGTAGTCCAGGGTCTCCTAGCACAGATACGCAGTATTTT. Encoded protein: CASSPGSPSTDTQYF.

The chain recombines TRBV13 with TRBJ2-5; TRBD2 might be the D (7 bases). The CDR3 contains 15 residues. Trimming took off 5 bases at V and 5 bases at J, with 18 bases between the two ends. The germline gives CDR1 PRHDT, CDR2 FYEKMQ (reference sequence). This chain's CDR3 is CASSLFTGGSETQYF. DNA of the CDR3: TGTGCCAGCAGCCTATTCACGGGGGGCTCGGAGACCCAGTACTTC.

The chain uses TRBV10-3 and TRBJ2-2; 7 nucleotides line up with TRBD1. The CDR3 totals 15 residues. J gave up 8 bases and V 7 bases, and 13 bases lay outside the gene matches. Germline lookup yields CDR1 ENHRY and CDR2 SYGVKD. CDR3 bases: TGTGCCATCACCCCTCAGACAGGGACCAGGGGGGAGCTGTTTTTT. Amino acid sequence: CAITPQTGTRGELFF.

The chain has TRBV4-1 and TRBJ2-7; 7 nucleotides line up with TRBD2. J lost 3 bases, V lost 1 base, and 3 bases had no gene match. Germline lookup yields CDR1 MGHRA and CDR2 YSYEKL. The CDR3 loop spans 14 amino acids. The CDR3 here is CASSQAGLSYEQYF. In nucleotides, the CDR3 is TGCGCCAGCAGCCAAGCGGGACTAAGCTACGAGCAGTACTTC.

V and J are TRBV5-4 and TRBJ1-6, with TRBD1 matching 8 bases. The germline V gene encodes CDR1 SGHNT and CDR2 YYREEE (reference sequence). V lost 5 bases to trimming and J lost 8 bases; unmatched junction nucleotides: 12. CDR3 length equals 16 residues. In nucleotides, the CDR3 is TGTGCCAGCAGACAAGCAGGGACAGGAGGGGATTCACCCCTCCACTTT. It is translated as CASRQAGTGGDSPLHF.

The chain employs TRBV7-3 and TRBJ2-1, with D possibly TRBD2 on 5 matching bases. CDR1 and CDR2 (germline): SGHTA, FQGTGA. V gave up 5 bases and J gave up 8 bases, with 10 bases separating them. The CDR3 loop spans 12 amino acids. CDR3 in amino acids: CASSQRVDEQFF. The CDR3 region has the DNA TGTGCCAGCAGCCAGAGGGTCGATGAGCAGTTCTTC.